Reported below is one T cell receptor beta chain. The antigen is undetermined. This sample was included in a study of T cell repertoires in cytomegalovirus infection. MiXCR, run by TCRdb on the reads, gives a single entry per CDR3 protein. The sample yields 75,000 to 95,000 distinct CDR3 sequences, under 55% seen once. V lost 4 bases and J lost 1, with 10 bases in between. CDR3 length: 13 amino acids. Germline lookup yields CDR1 DFQATT and CDR2 SNEGSKA (reference sequence). V and J are TRBV20-1 and TRBJ1-1; D is unresolved. The specimen was CD8+ T cells from cultured PBMCs, collected from culture after CMV antigen stimulation. This TCR derives from a human donor in good health (CMV status not recorded). Some clones in this sample may be carry-over from other donors' samples. In nucleotides, the CDR3 is TGCAGTGCTACCAGACTCACGAACACTGAAGCTTTCTTT. Residues: CSATRLTNTEAFF.